Each of the 9 T cell receptor beta chains below was sequenced from the same sample in a study of patients and donors after allogeneic stem cell transplantation. TCRdb reprocessed the RT-PCR reads with MiXCR, giving one entry per CDR3 protein. This table has approximately 150,000 distinct CDR3 sequences, about 24% appearing once. What was sequenced was blood, either unsorted or a sorted T cell fraction (not recorded which). The receptor set was obtained from a human donor who was either an allogeneic HSCT recipient or a stem cell or donor lymphocyte infusion donor (not recorded which). It is not recorded whose cells these are; they may come from a transplant donor.

The J gene is TRBJ1-1, the V gene TRBV5-1; TRBD1 might be the D (5 bases). The CDR3 is made up of 16 amino acids. Per the germline V gene, CDR1 is SGHRS and CDR2 is YFSETQ. V lost 7 bases, J lost 2 bases, and 21 bases lay in between. In DNA form, the CDR3 reads TGCGCCAGCTCAGGGACCGGGAATCGGATAAACACTGAAGCTTTCTTT. Protein product: CASSGTGNRINTEAFF. The whole variable domain, filled in from reference TRBV5-1 and TRBJ1-1, reads KAGVTQTPRYLIKTRGQQVTLSCSPISGHRSVSWYQQTPGQGLQFLFEYFSETQRNKGNFPGRFSGRQFSNSRSEMNVSTLELGDSALYLCASSGTGNRINTEAFFGQGTRLTVV.

V and J are TRBV30 and TRBJ1-5, with D hard to call. From germline, CDR1 is GTSNPN and CDR2 SVGIG (reference sequence). The V end was cut by 0 bases, the J end by 7 bases, with 7 bases between. There are 12 residues in the CDR3. This CDR3 is CAWSVPGQPQHF. In nucleotides, the CDR3 is TGTGCCTGGAGTGTACCGGGACAGCCCCAGCATTTT. The full variable domain, rest sourced from reference TRBV30 and TRBJ1-5, is SQTIHQWPATLVQPVGSPLSLECTVEGTSNPNLYWYRQAAGRGLQLLFYSVGIGQISSEVPQNLSASRPQDRQFILSSKKLLLSDSGFYLCAWSVPGQPQHFGDGTRLSIL.

This sequence joins TRBV3-1 and TRBJ1-4; 9 bases agree with TRBD1. The J segment lost 7 bases and the V segment lost 5 bases, leaving 5 bases of the junction unmatched. Germline CDR1 LGHDT, CDR2 YNNKEL (reference sequence). The CDR3 totals 14 residues. The CDR3 region has the DNA TGTGCCAGCAGCTCCGGGACAGGGATTGAAAAACTGTTTTTT. It is translated as CASSSGTGIEKLFF.

A few counts support this clonotype. The chain uses TRBV3-1 and TRBJ2-7; D is unresolved. The CDR3 is 11 amino acids. Trimming cost V 2 bases and J 7 bases, with 6 bases left between them. Looked up from germline, CDR1 is LGHDT and CDR2 is YNNKEL (reference sequence). CDR3 nucleotides: TGTGCCAGCAGCCAAATCGGTGAGCAGTACTTC. Translated, it gives CASSQIGEQYF.

The chain is built from TRBV5-5 and TRBJ2-1; 10 bases match TRBD2. CDR1 SGHKS and CDR2 YYEKEE come from the germline V gene (reference sequence). Unmatched junction bases numbered 11, after V lost 8 bases and J lost 6 bases. The CDR3 is made up of 15 amino acids. The CDR3: CASRPALAGVNEQFF. The DNA of the CDR3 is TGTGCCAGTAGGCCGGCGCTAGCGGGAGTCAATGAGCAGTTCTTC.

V usage is TRBV6-5 and J usage is TRBJ2-2, with D hard to call. This CDR3 comprises 13 residues. The V and J ends lost 5 bases and 4 bases respectively, with 8 bases between them. Per the germline V gene, CDR1 is MNHEY and CDR2 is SVGAGI. CDR3 sequence reads: CASSLTPTGELFF. CDR3 coding DNA: TGTGCCAGCAGTCTCACGCCCACCGGGGAGCTGTTTTTT.

This clonotype has more than one count but fewer than ten. V gene TRBV7-9 combines with J gene TRBJ2-1; TRBD1 aligns across 10 bases. V was pared by 3 bases and J by 7 bases, with 9 bases of the junction left unmatched. From germline, CDR1 is SEHNR and CDR2 FQNEAQ (reference sequence). The CDR3 has 16 residues. CDR3 sequence: CASSFWGTGEANEQFF. The CDR3 DNA reads as TGTGCCAGCAGCTTCTGGGGGACAGGGGAAGCAAATGAGCAGTTCTTC.

The chain couples TRBV15 to TRBJ1-5; no reliable D call. The CDR3 sequence is 14 residues long. Trimming shortened V by 3 bases and J by 1 base, and 7 bases separated the two germline ends. The germline V gene has CDR1 LNHNV and CDR2 YYDKDF (reference sequence). The CDR3 sequence: CATSRQKSNQPQHF. In DNA form, the CDR3 reads TGTGCCACCAGCAGGCAGAAGAGCAATCAGCCCCAGCATTTT.

This sequence joins TRBV7-2 and TRBJ1-2; TRBD1 is a possible D gene (5 bases). From germline, CDR1 is SGHTA and CDR2 FQGNSA. This CDR3 is 13 amino acids long. Between the trimmed V and J ends, which lost 1 base and 10 bases, there was a span of 13 bases. Here the CDR3 reads CASSLGDPRFYTF. The CDR3 bases are TGTGCCAGCAGCTTAGGGGACCCTAGGTTCTACACCTTC.